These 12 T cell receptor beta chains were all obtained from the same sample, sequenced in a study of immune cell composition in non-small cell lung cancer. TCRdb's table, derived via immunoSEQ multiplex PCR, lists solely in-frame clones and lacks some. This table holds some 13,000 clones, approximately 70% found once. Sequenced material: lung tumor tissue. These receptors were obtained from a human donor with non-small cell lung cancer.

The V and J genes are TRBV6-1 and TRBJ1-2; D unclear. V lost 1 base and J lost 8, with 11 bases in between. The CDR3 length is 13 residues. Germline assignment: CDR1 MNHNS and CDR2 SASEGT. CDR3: CASSEVRVRGYTF. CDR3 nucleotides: TGTGCCAGCAGTGAAGTGAGGGTGCGGGGCTACACCTTC.

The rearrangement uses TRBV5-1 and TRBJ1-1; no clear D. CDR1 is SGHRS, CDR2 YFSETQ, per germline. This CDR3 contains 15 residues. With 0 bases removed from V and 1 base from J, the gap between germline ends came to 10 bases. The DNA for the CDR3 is TGCGCCAGCAGCTTGGGGTGGTCGGGGAACACTGAAGCTTTCTTT. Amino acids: CASSLGWSGNTEAFF.

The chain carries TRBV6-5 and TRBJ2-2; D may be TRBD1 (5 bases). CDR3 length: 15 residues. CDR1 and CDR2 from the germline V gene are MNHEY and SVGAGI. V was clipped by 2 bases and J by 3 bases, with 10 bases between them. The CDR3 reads CASSYGAEYTGELFF. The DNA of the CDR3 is TGTGCCAGCAGTTACGGGGCAGAATACACCGGGGAGCTGTTTTTT.

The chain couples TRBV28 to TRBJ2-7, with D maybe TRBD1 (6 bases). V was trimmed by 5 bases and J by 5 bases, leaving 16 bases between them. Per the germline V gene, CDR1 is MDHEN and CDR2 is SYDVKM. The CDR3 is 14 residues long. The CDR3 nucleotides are TGTGCCAGCAGTCTAATAACAGGGAACCACGAGCAGTACTTC. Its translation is CASSLITGNHEQYF.

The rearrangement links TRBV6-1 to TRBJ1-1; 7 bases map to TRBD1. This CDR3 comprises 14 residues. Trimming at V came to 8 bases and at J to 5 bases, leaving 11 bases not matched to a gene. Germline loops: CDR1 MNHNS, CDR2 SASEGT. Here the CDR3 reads CASRIRGTMTEAFF. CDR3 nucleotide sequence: TGTGCCAGCCGTATCAGGGGGACGATGACTGAAGCTTTCTTT.

The CDR3 is CASSSSTEAFF. Here the CDR3 DNA reads TGTGCCAGCAGCTCTTCGACTGAAGCTTTCTTT. The genes are TRBV5-6 and TRBJ1-1; D not certain. This CDR3 region has 11 residues. CDR1 and CDR2 (germline): SGHDT, YYEEEE. The V gene lost 3 bases and the J gene lost 5 bases, with 5 bases spanning the gap.

CDR3 DNA: TGTGCCAGCAGTGTGCGACACGCGGAGGAGGGCTATGGCTACACCTTC. Amino acid sequence: CASSVRHAEEGYGYTF. The chain uses TRBV6-1 and TRBJ1-2; no reliable D call. Germline V CDR1 and CDR2: MNHNS, SASEGT. This CDR3 has 16 residues. Deletions cut 4 bases from V and 4 bases from J, with 19 bases between.

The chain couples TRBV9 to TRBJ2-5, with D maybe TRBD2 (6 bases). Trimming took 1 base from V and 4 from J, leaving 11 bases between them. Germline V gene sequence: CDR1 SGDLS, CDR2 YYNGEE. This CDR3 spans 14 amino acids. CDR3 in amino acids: CASSVNTGVETQYF. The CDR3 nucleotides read TGTGCCAGCAGCGTAAACACGGGAGTAGAGACCCAGTACTTC.

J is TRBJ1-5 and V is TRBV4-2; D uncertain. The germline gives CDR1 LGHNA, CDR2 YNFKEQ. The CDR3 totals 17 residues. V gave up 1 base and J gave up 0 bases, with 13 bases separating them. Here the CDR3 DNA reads TGTGCCAGCAGCCAAGGACTCCGAGGGATTAGCAATCAGCCCCAGCATTTT. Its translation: CASSQGLRGISNQPQHF.

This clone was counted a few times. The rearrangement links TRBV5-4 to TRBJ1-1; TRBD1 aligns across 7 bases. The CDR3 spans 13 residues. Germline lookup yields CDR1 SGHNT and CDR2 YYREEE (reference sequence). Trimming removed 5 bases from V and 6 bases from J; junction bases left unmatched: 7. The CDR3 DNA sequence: TGTGCCAGCAGTCTTGACAGGGCGGCTGAAGCTTTCTTT. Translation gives CASSLDRAAEAFF.

CDR3 amino acids: CASNKQGMNTEAFF. The CDR3 bases are TGTGCCAGCAACAAACAGGGAATGAACACTGAAGCTTTCTTT. The chain joins TRBV7-2 to TRBJ1-1; possible D gene TRBD1, 6 bases. From germline, CDR1 is SGHTA and CDR2 FQGNSA. Trimming shortened V by 7 bases and J by 0 bases, and 12 bases separated the two germline ends. This CDR3 region has 14 residues.

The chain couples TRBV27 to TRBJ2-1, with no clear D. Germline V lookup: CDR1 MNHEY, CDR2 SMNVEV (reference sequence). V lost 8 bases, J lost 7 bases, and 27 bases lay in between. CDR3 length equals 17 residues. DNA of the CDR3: TGTGCCAGCTTTGGCAGGAACCTAAACTTTGGCATTAATGAGCAGTTCTTC. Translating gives CASFGRNLNFGINEQFF.